The T cell receptor (beta chain) described here comes from a study of shared clonotypes between healthy human individuals. Measured with immunoSEQ multiplex PCR; TCRdb has only the in-frame clones, and not every one. This sample yields 1 million to 1.3 million clones, of which 75% to 85% are seen a single time; 0.55% to 0.7% belongs to the top ten. The source material was memory CD4+ T cells from PBMCs. Indicated subset: CD45RA-negative fraction. This receptor was taken from a man between 18 and 35 years old in good health. Some clones in this sample may be carry-over from other donors' samples.

Written as DNA, the CDR3 is TGTGCCAGCAGCTTAGTAACCTCTAGCGGGAGGTCCACAGATACGCAGTATTTT. It is translated as CASSLVTSSGRSTDTQYF. The V gene is TRBV7-2, the J gene TRBJ2-3; 11 nucleotides agree with TRBD2. Per the germline V gene, CDR1 is SGHTA and CDR2 is FQGNSA. With 1 base clipped from V and 2 bases from J, the junction kept 8 bases outside the gene matches. The CDR3 runs 18 residues. Together with reference TRBV7-2 and TRBJ2-3, the CDR3 gives the full variable domain: GAGVSQSPSNKVTEKGKDVELRCDPISGHTALYWYRQSLGQGLEFLIYFQGNSAPDKSGLPSDRFSAERTGGSVSTLTIQRTQQEDSAVYLCASSLVTSSGRSTDTQYFGPGTRLTVL.